A selection of T cell receptor beta chains follows, all from one sample in a study of CD8 T cells in ankylosing spondylitis. One entry per CDR3 protein results from TCRdb running MiXCR on the 5' RACE reads. The table records 500,000 to 650,000 distinct CDR3 sequences, 5.3% of them present only once. The sequencing sample was made of blood, either unsorted or a sorted T cell fraction (not recorded which). The source is a male donor with ankylosing spondylitis. CDR3s include the opening cysteine and the closing phenylalanine or tryptophan. The order of the fields is V gene, clone size, D gene, CDR3 length, J gene, CDR3 DNA, CDR3 protein. A D gene is named only where the DNA matches it firmly. Expanded clones get a size class; other rows say once, few or many, or leave the size out.

TRBV9	many	TRBD2	16	TRBJ2-1	TGTGCCAGCAGCCCTCCTAGCGGGGGGAGTATCAATGAGCAGTTCTTC	CASSPPSGGSINEQFF
TRBV20-1	many	.	13	TRBJ1-1	TGCAGTGCTAGGGTTGGCCGAGGCACTGAAGCTTTCTTT	CSARVGRGTEAFF
TRBV20-1	many	TRBD2	16	TRBJ2-4	TGCAGTGCTAGGGGGACTAGCATCATAGGCAAAAACATTCAGTACTTC	CSARGTSIIGKNIQYF
TRBV9	few	.	14	TRBJ1-2	TGTGCCAGCAGCGTAGGAATGTCAGACTATGGCTACACCTTC	CASSVGMSDYGYTF
TRBV20-1	many	TRBD1	13	TRBJ1-2	TGCAGTGCTAACGGAAAACAGGGGTCTGGCTACACCTTC	CSANGKQGSGYTF
TRBV6-1	many	TRBD1	17	TRBJ1-2	TGTGCCAGCAGTGAAGCTACGGGTGTCAGGGGGCGATACGGCTACACCTTC	CASSEATGVRGRYGYTF
TRBV4-1	few	.	15	TRBJ2-2	TGCGCCAGCAGCCCCCATTCCGGGCGCACCGGGGAGCTGTTTTTT	CASSPHSGRTGELFF
TRBV4-1	many	TRBD1	16	TRBJ2-7	TGCGCCAGCAGCCAAGATAGGACAGGGTTTGCCTACGAGCAGTACTTC	CASSQDRTGFAYEQYF
TRBV20-1	many	.	14	TRBJ2-7	TGCAGTGCTACTAAGAGTAGGTGGCTTTACGAGCAGTACTTC	CSATKSRWLYEQYF
TRBV4-1	many	.	16	TRBJ1-5	TGCGCCAGCAGCCAAGAACAGGGAAAGAGGGGTCAGCCCCAGCATTTT	CASSQEQGKRGQPQHF
TRBV21-1	many	.	16	TRBJ1-6	TGTGCCAGCAGCCCGCGGCCCGGATGGAGGGGTTCACCCCTCCACTTT	CASSPRPGWRGSPLHF
TRBV5-1	many	.	14	TRBJ2-1	TGCGCCAGCAGCCCCGACAGCCCCTACAATGAGCAGTTCTTC	CASSPDSPYNEQFF
TRBV29-1	many	TRBD2	14	TRBJ2-1	TGCAGCGTTGGCGCGGGAGGGCCCTCAAATGAGCAGTTCTTC	CSVGAGGPSNEQFF
TRBV6-2/TRBV6-3	.	.	14	TRBJ1-5	TGTGCCAGCAGTCCTTGGGAGGGGAGTAATCCCCAGCATTTT	CASSPWEGSNPQHF
TRBV14	many	TRBD2	17	TRBJ2-1	TGTGCCAGCAGCCACCACTATGGCGGGAGAACCTACAATGAGCAGTTCTTC	CASSHHYGGRTYNEQFF